The 29 T cell receptor beta chains listed next were all sequenced from one sample in a study of cytomegalovirus exposure and HLA in healthy donors. Primers included in the PCR were 60 Vbeta and 13 Jbeta primers. Assay used: immunoSEQ multiplex PCR; TCRdb lists only in-frame clones, some missing. Found here are 200,000 or so clones, roughly 87% of them singletons; the top ten hold 0.2% to 0.3%. The sequencing sample was made of PBMCs. All receptors derive from a girl less than two years old in good health and CMV-seronegative.

The chain is built from TRBV19 and TRBJ2-1, with 8 bases fitting TRBD1. This CDR3 has 12 amino acids. Germline loops: CDR1 LNHDA, CDR2 SQIVND (reference sequence). V lost 6 bases, J lost 6 bases, and 1 base stayed unmatched. The CDR3 DNA is TGTGCCAGTAGAACAGGGGGCAATGAGCAGTTCTTC. Translating it yields CASRTGGNEQFF.

V usage is TRBV6-6 and J usage is TRBJ2-7; D unresolved. This CDR3 comprises 14 residues. The germline V gene encodes CDR1 MNHNY and CDR2 SVGAGI (reference sequence). The V end lost 0 bases, the J end lost 7 bases, and 13 bases lay between the germline ends. DNA of the CDR3: TGTGCCAGCAGTTACTCTTCTAGAACACGTGAGCAGTACTTC. Its protein is CASSYSSRTREQYF.

The chain combines TRBV5-6 with TRBJ2-2; D is unclear. The CDR3 consists of 16 residues. Germline V gene data show CDR1 as SGHDT and CDR2 as YYEEEE. V lost 0 bases and J 0 bases, leaving 9 bases between the germline ends. CDR3 residues: CASSLVAAPNTGELFF. The CDR3 region has the DNA TGTGCCAGCAGCTTGGTTGCGGCCCCGAACACCGGGGAGCTGTTTTTT.

This clone was detected once. The chain recombines TRBV4-1 with TRBJ1-1; TRBD1 is a possible D gene (6 bases). The CDR3 runs 14 residues. Trimming pared 3 bases from V and 4 bases from J, leaving 12 bases between. Germline V gene sequence: CDR1 MGHRA, CDR2 YSYEKL. Here the CDR3 reads CASSQKGGGTEAFF. CDR3 DNA sequence: TGCGCCAGCAGCCAGAAAGGGGGTGGCACTGAAGCTTTCTTT.

This chain links TRBV10-2 with TRBJ2-5; 9 bases are shared with TRBD2. The CDR3 has 14 amino acids. Unmatched junction bases numbered 4, after V lost 7 bases and J lost 1 base. Germline loops: CDR1 WSHSY, CDR2 SAAADI. For the CDR3, the DNA is TGCGCCAGCACGGCTAGCGGGGTCCAAGAGACCCAGTACTTC. This translates into CASTASGVQETQYF.

V is TRBV30 and J is TRBJ2-5; D is unclear. V was cut by 0 bases and J by 4 bases, with 6 bases left in between. The CDR3 contains 12 residues. CDR1 and CDR2 (germline): GTSNPN, SVGIG (reference sequence). The CDR3: CAWSVNGETQYF. CDR3 nucleotide sequence: TGTGCCTGGAGTGTAAACGGAGAGACCCAGTACTTC.

This clone has just a few counts. This sequence joins TRBV7-9 and TRBJ2-5, with D maybe TRBD1 (7 bases). The CDR3 has 14 residues. Per the germline V gene, CDR1 is SEHNR and CDR2 is FQNEAQ (reference sequence). V was pared by 5 bases and J by 5 bases, with 15 bases between. The DNA for the CDR3 is TGTGCCAGCAGCGCCCTACAGGGGAGGGAGACCCAGTACTTC. Encoded protein: CASSALQGRETQYF.

Of note for this clone: This same CDR3 is encoded by further DNA sequences in the sample. This chain connects TRBV7-9 to TRBJ1-1, with 9 bases identical to TRBD1. Germline values: CDR1 SEHNR, CDR2 FQNEAQ (reference sequence). This CDR3 contains 13 residues. The V and J ends lost 3 bases and 4 bases, in that order; junction bases with no gene match: 0. CDR3 in DNA: TGTGCCAGCAGCTTGACAGGGGGCACTGAAGCTTTCTTT. Its translation is CASSLTGGTEAFF.

This rearrangement joins TRBV19 to TRBJ2-3; D is possibly TRBD2 (5 bases). The germline gives CDR1 LNHDA, CDR2 SQIVND (reference sequence). This CDR3 spans 17 amino acids. V lost 5 bases to trimming and J lost 2 bases, with 20 bases between them. The CDR3 DNA reads as TGTGCCAGTAGTGCCCACCCGGGATCTAGCTACACAGATACGCAGTATTTT. Protein product: CASSAHPGSSYTDTQYF.

The V call is TRBV6-1, the J call TRBJ1-1; 7 nucleotides align to TRBD1. J gave up 11 bases and V 2 bases, and 8 bases lay outside the gene matches. The CDR3 length is 13 residues. Germline-derived CDR1 and CDR2 are MNHNS and SASEGT. CDR3 sequence reads: CASSERGAQGAFF. The CDR3 DNA is TGTGCCAGCAGTGAACGTGGAGCACAGGGGGCTTTCTTT.

CDR3 nucleotides: TGTGCCAGTAGTCCGACGCTGCGGGGTAGCACAGATACGCAGTATTTT. It codes for CASSPTLRGSTDTQYF. V is TRBV19 and J is TRBJ2-3; perhaps TRBD2 as D (6 bases). Per the germline V gene, CDR1 is LNHDA and CDR2 is SQIVND (reference sequence). Trimming took 5 bases from V and 0 from J, leaving 15 bases between them. This CDR3 contains 16 residues.

The chain links TRBV25-1 to TRBJ2-3, with a possible D match to TRBD2 (7 bases). Deletions cut 7 bases from V and 5 bases from J, with 16 bases between. CDR1 is MGHDK and CDR2 is SYGVNS in the germline V gene. This CDR3 contains 14 residues. The CDR3 reads CASNKGGARDTQYF. In DNA, the CDR3 is TGTGCCAGCAATAAGGGGGGGGCCAGAGATACGCAGTATTTT.

The CDR3 loop reads CASSPSGGGTDTQYF. DNA of the CDR3: TGTGCCAGCAGCCCATCGGGGGGGGGCACAGATACGCAGTATTTT. V is TRBV4-2 and J is TRBJ2-3; 8 bases are shared with TRBD2. V gave up 4 bases and J gave up 1 base; unmatched junction bases: 4. CDR3 length: 15 residues. Looked up from germline, CDR1 is LGHNA and CDR2 is YNFKEQ.

Regarding this clone: Mismatch with germline at one junction end may stem from a read error. The chain couples TRBV5-1 to TRBJ1-6; 9 nucleotides match TRBD1. The CDR3 has 10 residues. Looked up from germline, CDR1 is SGHRS and CDR2 is YFSETQ. In DNA, the CDR3 is TGCGCCAGCAGCAAAGAGGACAGGGGTTTT. Protein sequence: CASSKEDRGF.

J is TRBJ2-7 and V is TRBV14; D is perhaps TRBD2 (6 bases). CDR1 and CDR2 (germline): SGHDN, FVKESK. The CDR3 covers 13 residues. Trimming shortened V by 5 bases and J by 3 bases, and 11 bases separated the two germline ends. CDR3 residues: CASSIEGGYEQYF. CDR3 nucleotide sequence: TGTGCCAGCAGCATCGAGGGAGGCTACGAGCAGTACTTC.

This clone appeared a single time. The rearrangement links TRBV18 to TRBJ1-2, with 9 bases identical to TRBD1. J gave up 2 bases and V 3 bases, and 4 bases lay outside the gene matches. This CDR3 contains 15 residues. From germline, CDR1 is KGHSH and CDR2 LQKENI. As DNA, the CDR3 is TGTGCCAGCTCACCGGGGACAGGGAAGAACTATGGCTACACCTTC. Translated, it gives CASSPGTGKNYGYTF. The full variable domain, with the rest looked up from reference TRBV18 and TRBJ1-2, is NAGVMQNPRHLVRRRGQEARLRCSPMKGHSHVYWYRQLPEEGLKFMVYLQKENIIDESGMPKERFSAEFPKEGPSILRIQQVVRGDSAAYFCASSPGTGKNYGYTFGSGTRLTVV.

This chain connects TRBV6-5 to TRBJ2-7, with 7 bases aligning to TRBD1. V gave up 4 bases and J gave up 6 bases; unmatched junction bases: 12. The CDR3 extends over 15 amino acids. Per germline, CDR1 MNHEY and CDR2 SVGAGI. CDR3 coding DNA: TGTGCCAGCAGTTTCCTGACAGGGAACCCACTCGAGCAGTACTTC. This gives the protein CASSFLTGNPLEQYF.

The V gene is TRBV7-9, the J gene TRBJ1-4; 7 nucleotides line up with TRBD1. The CDR3 covers 15 residues. Trimming at V came to 3 bases and at J to 4 bases, leaving 5 bases not matched to a gene. The germline gives CDR1 SEHNR, CDR2 FQNEAQ (reference sequence). The CDR3 here is CASSFRTGSNEKLFF. The CDR3 DNA reads TGTGCCAGCAGCTTTCGGACAGGAAGTAATGAAAAACTGTTTTTT.

This clone occurred once. This sample also contains other DNA sequences that code for the same CDR3. The genes are TRBV7-8 and TRBJ1-5, with 12 positions matching TRBD1. V dropped 2 bases and J dropped 1; count of bases not matched to a gene: 18. The CDR3 has 22 residues. Germline V gives CDR1 SGHVS, CDR2 FQNEAQ. The CDR3 bases are TGTGCCAGCAGCTTATTCGAAACGGGACAGGGGGCGATTCTTCGGAGCAATCAGCCCCAGCATTTT. As protein: CASSLFETGQGAILRSNQPQHF.

The gene calls are TRBV6-1 and TRBJ2-7; D is perhaps TRBD1 (5 bases). Germline loops: CDR1 MNHNS, CDR2 SASEGT. The ends were cut back, 4 bases at V and 3 bases at J, with 10 bases in the middle. The CDR3 sequence is 13 residues long. The CDR3 spells CASSGQFYYEQYF. In DNA form, the CDR3 reads TGTGCCAGCAGTGGACAGTTCTACTACGAGCAGTACTTC.

This chain uses TRBV6-6 with TRBJ2-7, with TRBD1 matching over 7 bases. V dropped 2 bases and J dropped 2; count of bases not matched to a gene: 3. Looked up from germline, CDR1 is MNHNY and CDR2 is SVGAGI (reference sequence). The CDR3 loop spans 14 amino acids. CDR3 sequence reads: CASSYGQGAYEQYF. CDR3 DNA: TGTGCCAGCAGTTACGGGCAGGGGGCCTACGAGCAGTACTTC.

This chain uses TRBV2 with TRBJ1-1; D is unclear. The germline CDR1 and CDR2 sequences are SNHLY and FYNNEI. The V and J ends lost 0 bases and 0 bases respectively, with 8 bases between them. The length of the CDR3 is 15 residues. In nucleotides, the CDR3 is TGTGCCAGCAGTGAAGCACTCATTATGAACACTGAAGCTTTCTTT. Translated: CASSEALIMNTEAFF.

The chain couples TRBV10-3 to TRBJ2-4; a weak D match, TRBD2 (6 bases). Germline V gene sequence: CDR1 ENHRY, CDR2 SYGVKD. Trimming removed 10 bases from V and 9 bases from J, with 7 bases in between. There are 9 residues in the CDR3. The DNA of the CDR3 is TGTGCCACGGGGGTCATTCAGTACTTC. Its protein product is CATGVIQYF.

The chain recombines TRBV27 with TRBJ1-6; tentatively, D is TRBD1 (6 bases). The V gene's germline CDR1 is MNHEY and CDR2 SMNVEV (reference sequence). The CDR3 runs to 16 residues. Trimming took off 6 bases at V and 0 bases at J, with 12 bases between the two ends. CDR3 protein: CASSYRASSYNSPLHF. DNA of the CDR3: TGTGCCAGCAGCTACAGGGCTAGCTCCTATAATTCACCCCTCCACTTT.

This clone was counted a single time. This chain uses TRBV7-8 with TRBJ2-1; D is unclear. The V and J ends lost 5 bases and 5 bases respectively, with 10 bases between them. Germline V gene lookup returns CDR1 SGHVS and CDR2 FQNEAQ. CDR3 length equals 13 residues. The CDR3 DNA reads TGTGCCAGCAGCCTACCCAACGACAATGAGCAGTTCTTC. The encoded protein is CASSLPNDNEQFF.

This sequence joins TRBV19 and TRBJ2-2; 9 nucleotides agree with TRBD1. CDR3 length: 18 amino acids. Trimming took 4 bases from V and 5 from J; bases not matched to a gene: 14. Germline V gives CDR1 LNHDA, CDR2 SQIVND (reference sequence). For the CDR3, the DNA is TGTGCCAGTAGTACGAGGACAGGGGACGCAGTGAGAACCGGGGAGCTGTTTTTT. Translating it yields CASSTRTGDAVRTGELFF.

The V gene is TRBV5-5, the J gene TRBJ2-1; TRBD2 aligns across 16 bases. Germline-derived CDR1 and CDR2 are SGHKS and YYEKEE (reference sequence). V trimming: 4 bases; J trimming: 3 bases; junction bases outside the gene matches: 10. The CDR3 extends over 19 amino acids. This CDR3 is CASSGGTSGGANNYNEQFF. DNA of the CDR3: TGTGCCAGCAGCGGTGGGACTAGCGGGGGGGCCAACAACTACAATGAGCAGTTCTTC.

V is TRBV18 and J is TRBJ1-1; tentative D call: TRBD1 (5 bases). Germline CDR1 reads KGHSH; CDR2 reads LQKENI. The CDR3 covers 14 residues. The ends were cut back, 5 bases at V and 0 bases at J, with 10 bases in the middle. In DNA form, the CDR3 reads TGTGCCAGCTCAACGACAGAGATGAACACTGAAGCTTTCTTT. Its protein product is CASSTTEMNTEAFF.

This chain links TRBV6-5 with TRBJ2-2; D might be TRBD1 (5 bases). Trimming left V 4 bases short and J 4 bases short, with 13 bases between. The CDR3 sequence is 15 residues long. CDR1 is MNHEY, CDR2 SVGAGI, per germline. The CDR3 DNA reads as TGTGCCAGCAGTTTAGAGGCCAGGGCCACCGGGGAGCTGTTTTTT. As protein: CASSLEARATGELFF.